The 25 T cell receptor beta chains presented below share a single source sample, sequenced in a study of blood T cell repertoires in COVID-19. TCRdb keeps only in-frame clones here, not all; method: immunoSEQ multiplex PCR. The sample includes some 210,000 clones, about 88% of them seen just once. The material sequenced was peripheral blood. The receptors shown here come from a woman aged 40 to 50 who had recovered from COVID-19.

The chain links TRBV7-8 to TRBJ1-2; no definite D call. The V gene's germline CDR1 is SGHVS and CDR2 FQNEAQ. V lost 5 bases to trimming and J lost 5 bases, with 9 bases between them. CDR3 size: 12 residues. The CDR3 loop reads CASSPGEYGYTF. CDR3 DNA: TGTGCCAGCAGCCCCGGGGAGTATGGCTACACCTTC.

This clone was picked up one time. This CDR3 reads CSVEGLTSGRADTQYF. DNA of the CDR3: TGCAGCGTTGAAGGCCTGACTAGCGGGAGGGCAGATACGCAGTATTTT. The V call is TRBV29-1, the J call TRBJ2-3; 14 bases are shared with TRBD2. Germline CDR1 SQVTM, CDR2 ANQGSEA. This CDR3 spans 16 amino acids. After removal of 1 base from V and 4 bases from J, the junction contained 4 bases not matched to a gene.

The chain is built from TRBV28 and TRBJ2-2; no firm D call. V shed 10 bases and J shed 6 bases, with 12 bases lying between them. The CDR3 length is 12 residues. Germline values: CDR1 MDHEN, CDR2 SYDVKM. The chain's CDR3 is CATQRLPGELFF. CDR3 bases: TGTGCCACCCAGAGACTCCCCGGGGAGCTGTTTTTT. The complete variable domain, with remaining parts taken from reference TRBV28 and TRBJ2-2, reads DVKVTQSSRYLVKRTGEKVFLECVQDMDHENMFWYRQDPGLGLRLIYFSYDVKMKEKGDIPEGYSVSREKKERFSLILESASTNQTSMYLCATQRLPGELFFGEGSRLTVL.

This CDR3 reads CASIGPREVYGYTF. The CDR3 nucleotides are TGCGCCAGCATAGGTCCCAGGGAGGTCTATGGCTACACCTTC. This chain joins TRBV23-1 and TRBJ1-2; D possibly corresponds to TRBD1 (5 bases). TRBV23-1 is an ORF, and what it does is uncertain. The CDR3 has 14 amino acids. V shed 7 bases and J shed 4 bases, with 16 bases lying between them.

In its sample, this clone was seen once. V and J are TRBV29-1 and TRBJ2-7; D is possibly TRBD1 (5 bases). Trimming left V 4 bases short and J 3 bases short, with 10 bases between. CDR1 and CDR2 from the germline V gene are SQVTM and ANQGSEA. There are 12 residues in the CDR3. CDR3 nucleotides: TGCAGCGTTGGACAGTGGAACTACGAGCAGTACTTC. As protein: CSVGQWNYEQYF.

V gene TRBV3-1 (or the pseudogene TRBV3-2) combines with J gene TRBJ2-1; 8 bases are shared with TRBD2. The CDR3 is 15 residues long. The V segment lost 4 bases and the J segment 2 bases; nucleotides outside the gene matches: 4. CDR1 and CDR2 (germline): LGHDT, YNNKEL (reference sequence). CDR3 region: CASSRTSFTYNEQFF. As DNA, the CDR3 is TGTGCCAGCAGCCGGACTAGCTTTACCTACAATGAGCAGTTCTTC.

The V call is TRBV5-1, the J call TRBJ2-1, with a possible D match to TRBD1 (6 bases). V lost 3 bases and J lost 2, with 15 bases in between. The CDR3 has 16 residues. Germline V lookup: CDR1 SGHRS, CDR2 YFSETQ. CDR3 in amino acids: CASSSTGTFTYNEQFF. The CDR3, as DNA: TGCGCCAGCAGCTCGACCGGGACATTCACCTACAATGAGCAGTTCTTC.

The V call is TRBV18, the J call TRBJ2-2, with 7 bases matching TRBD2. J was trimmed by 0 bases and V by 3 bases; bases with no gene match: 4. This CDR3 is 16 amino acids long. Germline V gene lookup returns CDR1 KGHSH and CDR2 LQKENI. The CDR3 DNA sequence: TGTGCCAGCTCACCGATGAGCGGGGCGAACACCGGGGAGCTGTTTTTT. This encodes CASSPMSGANTGELFF.

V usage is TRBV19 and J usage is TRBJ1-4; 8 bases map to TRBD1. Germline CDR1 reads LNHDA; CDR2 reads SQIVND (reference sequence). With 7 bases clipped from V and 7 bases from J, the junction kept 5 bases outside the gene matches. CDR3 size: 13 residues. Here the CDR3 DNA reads TGTGCCAGTATGCCAGGGGGCACTGAAAAACTGTTTTTT. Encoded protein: CASMPGGTEKLFF.

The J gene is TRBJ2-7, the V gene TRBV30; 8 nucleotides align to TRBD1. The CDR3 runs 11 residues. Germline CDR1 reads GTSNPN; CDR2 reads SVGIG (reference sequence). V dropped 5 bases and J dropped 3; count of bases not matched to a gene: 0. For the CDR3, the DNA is TGTGCCTGGGACAGGGGCTACGAGCAGTACTTC. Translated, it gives CAWDRGYEQYF.

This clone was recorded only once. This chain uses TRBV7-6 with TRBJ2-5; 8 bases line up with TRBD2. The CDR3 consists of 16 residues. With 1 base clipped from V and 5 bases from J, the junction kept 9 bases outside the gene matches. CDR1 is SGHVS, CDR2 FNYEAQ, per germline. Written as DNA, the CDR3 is TGTGCCAGCAGCTTAGTTCCGAGCGGGAGTGGGGAGACCCAGTACTTC. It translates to CASSLVPSGSGETQYF.

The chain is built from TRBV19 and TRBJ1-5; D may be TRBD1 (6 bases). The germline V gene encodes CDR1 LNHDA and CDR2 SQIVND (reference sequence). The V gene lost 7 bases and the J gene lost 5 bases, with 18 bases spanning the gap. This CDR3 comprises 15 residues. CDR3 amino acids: CASKKRGQVYQPQHF. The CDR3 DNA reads TGTGCCAGTAAGAAAAGGGGACAAGTTTATCAGCCCCAGCATTTT.

CDR3 amino acids: CASSVVGLASDTQYF. Here the CDR3 DNA reads TGTGCCAGCAGCGTAGTAGGACTAGCATCAGATACGCAGTATTTT. The rearrangement joins TRBV9 to TRBJ2-3, with TRBD2 matching over 8 bases. With V trimmed by 0 bases and J by 4 bases, 4 bases remained unmatched. The CDR3 extends over 15 amino acids. CDR1 and CDR2 from the germline V gene are SGDLS and YYNGEE.

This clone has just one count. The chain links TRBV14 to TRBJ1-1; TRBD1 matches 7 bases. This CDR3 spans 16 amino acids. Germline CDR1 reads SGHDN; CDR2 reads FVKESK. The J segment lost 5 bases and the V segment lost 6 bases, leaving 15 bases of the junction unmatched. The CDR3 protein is CASRKGDSLLRTEAFF. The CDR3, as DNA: TGTGCCAGCAGAAAAGGGGACAGCCTTCTCAGGACTGAAGCTTTCTTT.

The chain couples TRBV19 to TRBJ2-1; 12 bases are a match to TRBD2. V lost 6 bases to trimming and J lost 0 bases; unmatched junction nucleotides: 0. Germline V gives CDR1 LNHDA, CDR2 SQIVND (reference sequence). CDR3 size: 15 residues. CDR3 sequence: CASRTSGSSYNEQFF. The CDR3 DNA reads TGTGCCAGTAGGACTAGCGGGAGCTCCTACAATGAGCAGTTCTTC.

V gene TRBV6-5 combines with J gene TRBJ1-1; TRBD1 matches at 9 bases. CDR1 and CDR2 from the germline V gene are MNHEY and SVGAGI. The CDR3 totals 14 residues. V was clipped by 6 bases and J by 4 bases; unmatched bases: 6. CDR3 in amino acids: CASRITGGATEAFF. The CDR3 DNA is TGTGCCAGCAGGATAACAGGGGGCGCCACTGAAGCTTTCTTT.

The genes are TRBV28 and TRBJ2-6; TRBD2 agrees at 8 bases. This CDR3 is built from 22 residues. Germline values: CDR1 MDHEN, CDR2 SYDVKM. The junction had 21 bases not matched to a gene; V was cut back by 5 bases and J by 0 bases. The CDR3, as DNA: TGTGCCAGCAGTCGCCGCCCCGGGCTAGCGGGCAAATCCAGCTCTGGGGCCAACGTCCTGACTTTC. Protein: CASSRRPGLAGKSSSGANVLTF.

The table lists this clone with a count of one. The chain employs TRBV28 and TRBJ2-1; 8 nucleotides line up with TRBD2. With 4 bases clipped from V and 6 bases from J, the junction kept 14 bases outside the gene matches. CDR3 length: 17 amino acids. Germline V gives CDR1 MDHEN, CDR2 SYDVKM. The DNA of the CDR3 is TGTGCCAGCAGTTCGCAAGGAGGACTAGCTACCCTCAATGAGCAGTTCTTC. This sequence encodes CASSSQGGLATLNEQFF.

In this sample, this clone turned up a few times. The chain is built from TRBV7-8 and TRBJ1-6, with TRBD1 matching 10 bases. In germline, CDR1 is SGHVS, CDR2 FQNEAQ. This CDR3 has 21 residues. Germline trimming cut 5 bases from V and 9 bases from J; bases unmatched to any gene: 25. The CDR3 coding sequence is TGTGCCAGCAGCGGCCTTGAACGGGGACAGGGGTCCGAAATATTACGTTCACCCCTCCACTTT. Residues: CASSGLERGQGSEILRSPLHF.

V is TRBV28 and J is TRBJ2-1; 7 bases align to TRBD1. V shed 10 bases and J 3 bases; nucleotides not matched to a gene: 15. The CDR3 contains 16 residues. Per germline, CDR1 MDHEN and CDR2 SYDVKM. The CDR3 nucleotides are TGTGCCACCGAGAATCAGCGACAGGGCCACTACAATGAGCAGTTCTTC. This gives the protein CATENQRQGHYNEQFF.

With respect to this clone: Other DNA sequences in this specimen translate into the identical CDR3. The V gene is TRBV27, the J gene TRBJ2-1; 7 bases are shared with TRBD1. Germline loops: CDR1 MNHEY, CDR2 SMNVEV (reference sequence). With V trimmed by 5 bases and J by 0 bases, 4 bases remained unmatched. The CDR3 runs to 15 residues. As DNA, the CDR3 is TGTGCCAGCAGTCCCCGGACAGGCTCCTACAATGAGCAGTTCTTC. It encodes CASSPRTGSYNEQFF.

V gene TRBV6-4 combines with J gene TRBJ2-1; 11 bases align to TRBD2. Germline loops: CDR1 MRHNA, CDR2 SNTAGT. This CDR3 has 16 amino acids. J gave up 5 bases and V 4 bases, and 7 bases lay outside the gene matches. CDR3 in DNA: TGTGCCAGCAGTGCCGTAGCGGGAGGGAGGAACAATGAGCAGTTCTTC. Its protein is CASSAVAGGRNNEQFF.

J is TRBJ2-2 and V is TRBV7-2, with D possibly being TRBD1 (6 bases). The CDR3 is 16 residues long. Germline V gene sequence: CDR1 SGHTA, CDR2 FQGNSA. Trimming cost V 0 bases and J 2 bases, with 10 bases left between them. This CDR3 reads CASSLAWGHNTGELFF. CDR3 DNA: TGTGCCAGCAGCTTAGCGTGGGGGCATAACACCGGGGAGCTGTTTTTT.

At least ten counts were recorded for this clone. CDR3 nucleotides: TGTGCCAGCTCCCAGGGGTTAGGGCAGCCCCAGCATTTT. Translation: CASSQGLGQPQHF. The rearrangement uses TRBV18 and TRBJ1-5; a possible D gene is TRBD1 (6 bases). V lost 6 bases, J lost 7 bases, and 13 bases lay in between. The germline V gene has CDR1 KGHSH and CDR2 LQKENI. The CDR3 runs 13 residues.

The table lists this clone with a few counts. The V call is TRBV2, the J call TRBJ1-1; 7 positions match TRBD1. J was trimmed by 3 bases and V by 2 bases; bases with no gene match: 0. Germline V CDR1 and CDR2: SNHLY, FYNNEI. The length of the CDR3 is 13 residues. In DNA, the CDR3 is TGTGCCAGCAGTGAACAGGGGGACACTGAAGCTTTCTTT. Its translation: CASSEQGDTEAFF.